This T cell receptor beta chain is from a study of long-term antiretroviral therapy in people with HIV. Trimming shortened V by 4 bases and J by 11 bases, and 20 bases separated the two germline ends. This CDR3 is built from 14 residues. Looked up from germline, CDR1 is SNHLY and CDR2 is FYNNEI. An immunoSEQ assay, version v3.0, was performed at survey level. The method was immunoSEQ multiplex PCR; TCRdb's version includes in-frame clones alone and lacks a portion of them. The table shows 15,000 to 20,000 clones, with roughly four fifths occurring only once. This chain joins TRBV2 and TRBJ1-1; a possible D gene is TRBD1 (6 bases). The sequences come from unsorted PBMCs, collected just before starting antiretroviral therapy. The sequence came from a man in his forties with HIV. In DNA form, the CDR3 reads TGTGCCAGCAGTGGAGGGGGTGGTGCGGGGTTCGCTTTCTTT. This codes for CASSGGGGAGFAFF. Complete variable domain (other parts from reference TRBV2 and TRBJ1-1): EPEVTQTPSHQVTQMGQEVILRCVPISNHLYFYWYRQILGQKVEFLVSFYNNEISEKSEIFDDQFSVERPDGSNFTLKIRSTKLEDSAMYFCASSGGGGAGFAFFGQGTRLTVV.